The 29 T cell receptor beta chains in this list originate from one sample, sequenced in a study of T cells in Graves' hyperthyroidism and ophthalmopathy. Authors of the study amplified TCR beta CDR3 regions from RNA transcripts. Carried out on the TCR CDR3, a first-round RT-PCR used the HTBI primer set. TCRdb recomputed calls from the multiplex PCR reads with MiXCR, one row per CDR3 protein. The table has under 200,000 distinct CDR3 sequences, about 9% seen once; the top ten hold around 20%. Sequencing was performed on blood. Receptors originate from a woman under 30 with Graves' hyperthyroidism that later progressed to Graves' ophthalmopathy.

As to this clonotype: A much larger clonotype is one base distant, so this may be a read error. CDR3 DNA: TGTGCCAGTAGTCTAAGGTCGCGGTCTGATCAGCCCCAGCATTTT. Its translation is CASSLRSRSDQPQHF. The chain has TRBV19 and TRBJ1-5; D call uncertain. Germline loops: CDR1 LNHDA, CDR2 SQIVND (reference sequence). V was trimmed by 5 bases and J by 5 bases, leaving 16 bases between them. The CDR3 is 15 amino acids.

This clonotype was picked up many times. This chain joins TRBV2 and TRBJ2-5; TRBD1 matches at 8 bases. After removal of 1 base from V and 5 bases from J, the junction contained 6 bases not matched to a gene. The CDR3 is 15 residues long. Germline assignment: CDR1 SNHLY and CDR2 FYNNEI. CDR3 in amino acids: CASSEGRGPGETQYF. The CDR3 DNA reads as TGTGCCAGCAGTGAAGGCAGGGGGCCAGGGGAGACCCAGTACTTC.

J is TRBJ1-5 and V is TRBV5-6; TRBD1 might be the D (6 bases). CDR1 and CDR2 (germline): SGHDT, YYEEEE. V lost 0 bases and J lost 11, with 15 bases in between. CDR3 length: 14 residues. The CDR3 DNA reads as TGTGCCAGCAGCTTGGGCCTCGAAGGGGGGTCCCAGCATTTT. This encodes CASSLGLEGGSQHF.

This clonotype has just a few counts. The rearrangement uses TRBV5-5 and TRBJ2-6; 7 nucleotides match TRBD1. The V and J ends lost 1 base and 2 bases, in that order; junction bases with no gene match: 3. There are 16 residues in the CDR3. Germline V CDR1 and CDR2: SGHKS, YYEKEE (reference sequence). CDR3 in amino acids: CASSLRTGAGANVLTF. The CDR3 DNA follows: TGTGCCAGCAGCTTGAGGACAGGCGCTGGGGCCAACGTCCTGACTTTC.

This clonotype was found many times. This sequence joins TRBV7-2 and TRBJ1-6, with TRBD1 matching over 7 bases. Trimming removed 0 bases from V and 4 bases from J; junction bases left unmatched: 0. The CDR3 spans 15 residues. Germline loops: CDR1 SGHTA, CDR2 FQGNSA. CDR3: CASSLAGQYNSPLHF. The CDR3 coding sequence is TGTGCCAGCAGCTTAGCGGGACAGTATAATTCACCCCTCCACTTT.

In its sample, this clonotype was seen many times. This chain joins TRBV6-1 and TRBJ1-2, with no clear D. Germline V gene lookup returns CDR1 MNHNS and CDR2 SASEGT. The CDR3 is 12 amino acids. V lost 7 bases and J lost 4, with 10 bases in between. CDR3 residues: CASTIGVYGYTF. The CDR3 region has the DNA TGTGCCAGCACTATAGGAGTCTATGGCTACACCTTC.

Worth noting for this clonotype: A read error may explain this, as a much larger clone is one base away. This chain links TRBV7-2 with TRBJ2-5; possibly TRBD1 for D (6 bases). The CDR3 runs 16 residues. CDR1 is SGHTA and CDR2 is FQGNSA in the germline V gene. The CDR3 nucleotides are TGTGCCAGCACCTTAGGGGATACAGGGCTTCAAGAGACCCAGTACTTC. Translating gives CASTLGDTGLQETQYF.

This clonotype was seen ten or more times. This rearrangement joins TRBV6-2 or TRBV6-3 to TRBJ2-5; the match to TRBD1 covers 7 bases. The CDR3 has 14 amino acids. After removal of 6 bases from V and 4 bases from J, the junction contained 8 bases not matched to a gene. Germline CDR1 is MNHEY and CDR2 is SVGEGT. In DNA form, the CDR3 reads TGTGCCAGCAGAGATAGACAGGGTGGAGAGACCCAGTACTTC. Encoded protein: CASRDRQGGETQYF.

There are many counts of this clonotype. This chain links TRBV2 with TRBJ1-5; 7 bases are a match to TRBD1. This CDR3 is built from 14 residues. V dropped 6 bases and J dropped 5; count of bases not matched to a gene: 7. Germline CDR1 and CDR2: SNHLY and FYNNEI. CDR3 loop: CASRPDREDQPQHF. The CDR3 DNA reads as TGTGCCAGCAGACCAGACAGGGAAGATCAGCCCCAGCATTTT.

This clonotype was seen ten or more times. CDR3 bases: TGTGCCAGCAAGGTACGCCCCGGCGGCTACGAGCAGTACTTC. It translates to CASKVRPGGYEQYF. J is TRBJ2-7 and V is TRBV6-1; D remains ambiguous. The CDR3 contains 14 residues. With 7 bases removed from V and 3 bases from J, the gap between germline ends came to 16 bases. Germline lookup yields CDR1 MNHNS and CDR2 SASEGT.

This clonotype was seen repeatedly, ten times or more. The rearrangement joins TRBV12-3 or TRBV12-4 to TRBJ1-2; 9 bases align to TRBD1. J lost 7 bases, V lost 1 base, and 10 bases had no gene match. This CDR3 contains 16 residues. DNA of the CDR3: TGTGCCAGCAGTTTAGAACCGGGACAGGGTATAGGTGGCTACACCTTC. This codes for CASSLEPGQGIGGYTF.

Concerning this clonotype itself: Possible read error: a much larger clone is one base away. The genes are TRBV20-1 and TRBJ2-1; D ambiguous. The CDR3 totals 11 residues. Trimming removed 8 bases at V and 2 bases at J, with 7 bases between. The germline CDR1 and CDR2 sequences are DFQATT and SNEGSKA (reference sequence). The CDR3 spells CSPVPYNEQFF. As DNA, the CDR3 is TGCAGTCCCGTACCCTACAATGAGCAGTTCTTC.

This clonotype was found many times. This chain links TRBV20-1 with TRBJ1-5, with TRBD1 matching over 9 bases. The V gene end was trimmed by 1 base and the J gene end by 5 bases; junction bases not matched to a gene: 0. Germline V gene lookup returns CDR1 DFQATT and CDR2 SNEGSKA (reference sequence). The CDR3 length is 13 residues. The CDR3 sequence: CSARGTGDQPQHF. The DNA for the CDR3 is TGCAGTGCTAGAGGGACAGGGGATCAGCCCCAGCATTTT.

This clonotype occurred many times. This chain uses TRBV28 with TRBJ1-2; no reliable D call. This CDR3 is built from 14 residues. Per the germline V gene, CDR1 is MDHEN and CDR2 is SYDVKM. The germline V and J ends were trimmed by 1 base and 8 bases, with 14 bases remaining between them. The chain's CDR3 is CASSLSGEGRGYTF. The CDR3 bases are TGTGCCAGCAGTTTATCGGGCGAGGGCAGGGGCTACACCTTC.

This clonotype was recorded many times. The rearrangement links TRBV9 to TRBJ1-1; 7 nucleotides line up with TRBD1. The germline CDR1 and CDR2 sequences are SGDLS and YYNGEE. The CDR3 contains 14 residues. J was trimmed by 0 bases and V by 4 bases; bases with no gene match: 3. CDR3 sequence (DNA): TGTGCCAGCAGCCGGGACAGCCTGAACACTGAAGCTTTCTTT. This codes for CASSRDSLNTEAFF. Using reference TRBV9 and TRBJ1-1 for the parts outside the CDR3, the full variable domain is DSGVTQTPKHLITATGQRVTLRCSPRSGDLSVYWYQQSLDQGLQFLIQYYNGEERAKGNILERFSAQQFPDLHSELNLSSLELGDSALYFCASSRDSLNTEAFFGQGTRLTVV.

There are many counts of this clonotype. The CDR3 region is CASSYSQGRGDIQYF. The CDR3 nucleotides read TGTGCCAGCAGTTACTCCCAGGGAAGGGGAGACATTCAGTACTTC. The chain links TRBV6-5 to TRBJ2-4; D could derive from TRBD1 or TRBD2 (5 bases each). Germline loops: CDR1 MNHEY, CDR2 SVGAGI. The CDR3 covers 15 residues. Trimming stripped 0 bases from V and 8 bases from J, with 14 bases between.

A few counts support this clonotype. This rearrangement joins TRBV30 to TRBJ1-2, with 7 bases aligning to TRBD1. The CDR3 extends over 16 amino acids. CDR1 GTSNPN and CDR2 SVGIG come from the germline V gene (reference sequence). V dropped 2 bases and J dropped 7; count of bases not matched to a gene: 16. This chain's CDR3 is CAWSYAGGGAGTGYTF. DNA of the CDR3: TGTGCCTGGAGTTACGCGGGAGGGGGCGCAGGGACTGGCTACACCTTC.

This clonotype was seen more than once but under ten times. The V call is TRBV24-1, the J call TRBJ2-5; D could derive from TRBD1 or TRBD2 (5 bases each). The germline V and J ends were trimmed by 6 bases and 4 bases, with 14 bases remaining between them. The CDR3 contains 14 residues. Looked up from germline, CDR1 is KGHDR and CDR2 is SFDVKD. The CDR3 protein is CATSWGRNRETQYF. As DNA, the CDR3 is TGTGCCACCAGTTGGGGACGGAACCGAGAGACCCAGTACTTC.

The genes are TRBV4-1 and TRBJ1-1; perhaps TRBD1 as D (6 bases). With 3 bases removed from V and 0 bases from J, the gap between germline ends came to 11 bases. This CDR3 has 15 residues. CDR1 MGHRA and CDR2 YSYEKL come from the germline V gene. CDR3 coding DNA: TGCGCCAGCAGCCACCAGCAGGGGATGAACACTGAAGCTTTCTTT. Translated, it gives CASSHQQGMNTEAFF.

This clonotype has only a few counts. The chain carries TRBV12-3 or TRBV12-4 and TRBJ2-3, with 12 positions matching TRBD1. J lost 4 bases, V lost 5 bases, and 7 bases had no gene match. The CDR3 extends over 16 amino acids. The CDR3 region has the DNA TGTGCCAGCAGTCCGCTTGGGACAGGGGGCCCAGATACGCAGTATTTT. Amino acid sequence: CASSPLGTGGPDTQYF.

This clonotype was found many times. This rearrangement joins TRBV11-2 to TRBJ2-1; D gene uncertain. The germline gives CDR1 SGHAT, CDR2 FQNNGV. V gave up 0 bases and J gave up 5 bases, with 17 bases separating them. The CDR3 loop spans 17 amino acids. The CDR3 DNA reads TGTGCCAGCAGCTTAGATCTTAGATTTGGATTGAACAATGAGCAGTTCTTC. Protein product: CASSLDLRFGLNNEQFF. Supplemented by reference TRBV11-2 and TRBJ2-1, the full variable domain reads EAGVAQSPRYKIIEKRQSVAFWCNPISGHATLYWYQQILGQGPKLLIQFQNNGVVDDSQLPKDRFSAERLKGVDSTLKIQPAKLEDSAVYLCASSLDLRFGLNNEQFFGPGTRLTVL.

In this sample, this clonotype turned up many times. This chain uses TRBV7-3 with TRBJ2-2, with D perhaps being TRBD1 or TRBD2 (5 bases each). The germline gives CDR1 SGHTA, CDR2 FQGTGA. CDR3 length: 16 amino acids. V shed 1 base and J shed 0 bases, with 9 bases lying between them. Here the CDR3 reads CASSLNLGPNTGELFF. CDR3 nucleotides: TGTGCCAGCAGCTTAAATTTGGGACCGAACACCGGGGAGCTGTTTTTT.

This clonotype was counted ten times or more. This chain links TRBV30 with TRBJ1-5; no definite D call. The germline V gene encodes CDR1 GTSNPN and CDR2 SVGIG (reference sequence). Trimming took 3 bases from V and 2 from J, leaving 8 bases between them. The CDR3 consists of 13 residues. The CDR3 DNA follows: TGTGCCTGGAGCCAGGTTGGCAATCAGCCCCAGCATTTT. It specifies CAWSQVGNQPQHF. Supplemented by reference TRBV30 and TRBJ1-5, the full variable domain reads SQTIHQWPATLVQPVGSPLSLECTVEGTSNPNLYWYRQAAGRGLQLLFYSVGIGQISSEVPQNLSASRPQDRQFILSSKKLLLSDSGFYLCAWSQVGNQPQHFGDGTRLSIL.

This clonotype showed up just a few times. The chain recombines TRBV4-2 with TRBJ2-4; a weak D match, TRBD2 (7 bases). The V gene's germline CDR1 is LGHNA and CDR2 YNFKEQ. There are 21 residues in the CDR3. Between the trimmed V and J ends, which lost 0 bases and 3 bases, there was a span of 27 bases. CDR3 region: CASSQDPPTRGGAFGKNIQYF. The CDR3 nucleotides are TGTGCCAGCAGCCAAGACCCCCCCACTAGGGGGGGGGCTTTCGGCAAAAACATTCAGTACTTC.

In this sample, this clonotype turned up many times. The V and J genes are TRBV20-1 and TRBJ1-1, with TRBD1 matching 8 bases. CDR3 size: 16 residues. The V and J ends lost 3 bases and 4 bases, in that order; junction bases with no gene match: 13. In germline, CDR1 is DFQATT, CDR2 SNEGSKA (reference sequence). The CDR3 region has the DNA TGCAGTGCTAGCCGAGGTTCGACAGGGGTCATCACTGAAGCTTTCTTT. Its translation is CSASRGSTGVITEAFF.

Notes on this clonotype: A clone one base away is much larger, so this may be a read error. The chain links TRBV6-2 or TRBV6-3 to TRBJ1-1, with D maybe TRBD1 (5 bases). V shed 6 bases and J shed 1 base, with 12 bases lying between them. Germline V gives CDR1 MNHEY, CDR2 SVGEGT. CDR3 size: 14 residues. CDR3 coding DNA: TGTGCCAGCAGGGGGGGGGGGGGGAACACTGAAGCTTTCTTT. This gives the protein CASRGGGGNTEAFF.

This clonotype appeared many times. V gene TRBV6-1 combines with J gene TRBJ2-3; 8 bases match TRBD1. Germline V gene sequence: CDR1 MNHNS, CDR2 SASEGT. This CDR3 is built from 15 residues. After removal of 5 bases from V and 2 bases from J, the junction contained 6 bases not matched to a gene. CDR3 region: CASSRTGLYTDTQYF. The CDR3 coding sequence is TGTGCCAGCAGTCGGACAGGGTTATACACAGATACGCAGTATTTT.

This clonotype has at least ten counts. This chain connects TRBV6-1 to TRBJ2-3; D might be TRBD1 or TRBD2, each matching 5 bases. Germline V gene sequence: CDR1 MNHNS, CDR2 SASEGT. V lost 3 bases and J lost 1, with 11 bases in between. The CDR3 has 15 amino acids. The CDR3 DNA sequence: TGTGCCAGCAGTGACACTCTGGGGGGCACAGATACGCAGTATTTT. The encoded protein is CASSDTLGGTDTQYF.

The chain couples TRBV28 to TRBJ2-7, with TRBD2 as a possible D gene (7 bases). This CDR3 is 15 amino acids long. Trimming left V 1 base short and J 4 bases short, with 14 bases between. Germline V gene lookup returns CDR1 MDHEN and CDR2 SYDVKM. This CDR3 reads CASSLLRGQGYEQYF. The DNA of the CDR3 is TGTGCCAGCAGTTTATTGCGGGGGCAAGGGTACGAGCAGTACTTC.